These T cell receptor beta chains were read from a single sample in a study of T cells in Graves' hyperthyroidism and ophthalmopathy. Using its own MiXCR run on the multiplex PCR reads, TCRdb lists one record per CDR3 protein. Of 300,000 to 400,000 distinct CDR3 sequences in the sample, 15% to 20% were seen once. Input material: blood. The receptor source for this set is a woman aged 50 to 60 with Graves' hyperthyroidism. CDR3s leave out the opening cysteine and the closing phenylalanine or tryptophan.

j_call: TRBJ2-5
v_call: TRBV7-9
cdr3_aa: ASSLGRRQTILQETQY

j_call: TRBJ1-1
v_call: TRBV5-8
cdr3_aa: ASSFSYSREAF

j_call: TRBJ1-6
v_call: TRBV3-1
cdr3_aa: ASSQADRRGPIYNSPLH

j_call: TRBJ2-5
v_call: TRBV27
cdr3_aa: ASRPEGEGRETQY

j_call: TRBJ1-5
v_call: TRBV6-1
cdr3_aa: ATGGSNQPQH

j_call: TRBJ2-3
v_call: TRBV18
cdr3_aa: ASSPARGGTDTQY

j_call: TRBJ2-1
v_call: TRBV2
cdr3_aa: ASSRTGQGKF

j_call: TRBJ1-5
v_call: TRBV20-1
cdr3_aa: SARASNNQPQH

j_call: TRBJ2-3
v_call: TRBV7-2
cdr3_aa: ASSWAGGAGTDTQY

j_call: TRBJ2-1
v_call: TRBV28
cdr3_aa: ASSLFPHNEQF

j_call: TRBJ2-7
v_call: TRBV7-9
cdr3_aa: ASSLGGGNYEQY

j_call: TRBJ2-3
v_call: TRBV13
cdr3_aa: ASSWSGESTDTQY

j_call: TRBJ1-1
v_call: TRBV5-1
cdr3_aa: ASSLEGTGFTEAF

j_call: TRBJ2-1
v_call: TRBV2
cdr3_aa: ASSEVGFSYNEQF

j_call: TRBJ1-6
v_call: TRBV13
cdr3_aa: ASSIQQTVPNSPLH

j_call: TRBJ2-7
v_call: TRBV20-1
cdr3_aa: SGGRTYEQY

j_call: TRBJ2-3
v_call: TRBV10-3
cdr3_aa: AISPGTDTQY

j_call: TRBJ1-2
v_call: TRBV28
cdr3_aa: ASDPNRNTYGYT

j_call: TRBJ2-7
v_call: TRBV12-3/TRBV12-4
cdr3_aa: ASSPQTSAVLEQY

j_call: TRBJ2-4
v_call: TRBV6-1
cdr3_aa: ASSAVDVGAKNIQY

j_call: TRBJ2-3
v_call: TRBV3-1
cdr3_aa: ATGVGTDTQY

j_call: TRBJ2-3
v_call: TRBV27
cdr3_aa: ASSTGTNGGWVTDTQY

j_call: TRBJ1-2
v_call: TRBV12-3/TRBV12-4
cdr3_aa: ASSLANYGYT

j_call: TRBJ1-1
v_call: TRBV14
cdr3_aa: ASSQGYSGPEAF

j_call: TRBJ2-5
v_call: TRBV27
cdr3_aa: ASSGAGLETQY

j_call: TRBJ2-2
v_call: TRBV7-3
cdr3_aa: ASSLDWNTGELF

j_call: TRBJ2-3
v_call: TRBV9
cdr3_aa: ASSVAMSASGYTDTQY

j_call: TRBJ2-2
v_call: TRBV11-2
cdr3_aa: ASSSEGGTGGTGELF

j_call: TRBJ2-1
v_call: TRBV11-2
cdr3_aa: ASSLDRGGDEQF

j_call: TRBJ1-3
v_call: TRBV5-1
cdr3_aa: ASSLGPAGSSSGNTIY

j_call: TRBJ2-5
v_call: TRBV20-1
cdr3_aa: SARPATIAGQETQY

j_call: TRBJ1-1
v_call: TRBV12-3/TRBV12-4
cdr3_aa: ASSFEGMNTEAF

j_call: TRBJ1-1
v_call: TRBV2
cdr3_aa: ASSELRGANTEAF

j_call: TRBJ2-7
v_call: TRBV20-1
cdr3_aa: SALPGHSYEQY

j_call: TRBJ1-1
v_call: TRBV9
cdr3_aa: ASSAGGVAGTF

j_call: TRBJ2-3
v_call: TRBV6-1
cdr3_aa: ASTHRDTQY

j_call: TRBJ1-2
v_call: TRBV6-1
cdr3_aa: ASSGQENYGYT

j_call: TRBJ2-5
v_call: TRBV7-9
cdr3_aa: ASSEYREGETQY

j_call: TRBJ2-7
v_call: TRBV24-1
cdr3_aa: ATSEAGGDEQY

j_call: TRBJ2-1
v_call: TRBV24-1
cdr3_aa: ATSDLPGNEQF